The 25 T cell receptor beta chains listed next were all sequenced from one sample in a study of T cells in localized non-small cell lung cancer. Measured with immunoSEQ multiplex PCR; TCRdb has only the in-frame clones, and not every one. This sample has about 13,000 clones, with roughly 28% found just once. The specimen was lung tumor tissue, collected before any cancer treatment. The receptors originated from a female donor of 60 years or more with stage I lung adenocarcinoma.

V usage is TRBV30 and J usage is TRBJ2-5; TRBD1 aligns across 7 bases. The germline V gene encodes CDR1 GTSNPN and CDR2 SVGIG (reference sequence). The CDR3 covers 11 residues. J lost 9 bases, V lost 8 bases, and 9 bases had no gene match. The CDR3 coding sequence is TGTGCCCTTTGGCGTCAGGGGGCCCAGTACTTC. As protein: CALWRQGAQYF.

The V and J genes are TRBV9 and TRBJ2-7; TRBD2 is a possible D gene (7 bases). Germline V gene lookup returns CDR1 SGDLS and CDR2 YYNGEE. The CDR3 is 15 residues long. V was cut by 3 bases and J by 7 bases, with 20 bases left in between. DNA for the CDR3: TGTGCCAGCAGCGCTAGCGGAGGGGGGTCTTGGGAGCAGTACTTC. This sequence encodes CASSASGGGSWEQYF.

This chain joins TRBV29-1 and TRBJ2-6, with D perhaps matching TRBD2 (6 bases). Per germline, CDR1 SQVTM and CDR2 ANQGSEA. Trimming removed 2 bases at V and 2 bases at J, with 7 bases between. CDR3 size: 14 residues. The chain's CDR3 is CSVEWEAGANVLTF. The CDR3 DNA reads as TGCAGCGTTGAATGGGAGGCTGGGGCCAACGTCCTGACTTTC.

The V and J genes are TRBV29-1 and TRBJ1-1, with D unresolved. V shed 3 bases and J shed 1 base, with 6 bases lying between them. CDR3 size: 12 residues. Looked up from germline, CDR1 is SQVTM and CDR2 is ANQGSEA. The CDR3 DNA sequence: TGCAGCGTTGATCAGCCGAACACTGAAGCTTTCTTT. Amino acid sequence: CSVDQPNTEAFF.

The V and J genes are TRBV19 and TRBJ2-1, with 7 nucleotides matching TRBD2. The CDR3 loop spans 12 amino acids. From germline, CDR1 is LNHDA and CDR2 SQIVND (reference sequence). V lost 5 bases to trimming and J lost 14 bases; unmatched junction nucleotides: 9. In DNA, the CDR3 is TGTGCCAGTAGTCCCGGGGGGTCTAGGGAGTTCTTC. This gives the protein CASSPGGSREFF.

This clone was counted between two and nine times. V is TRBV11-3 and J is TRBJ1-5; possible D gene TRBD1, 6 bases. The CDR3 runs 14 residues. Trimming stripped 5 bases from V and 3 bases from J, with 11 bases between. CDR1 and CDR2 from the germline V gene are SGHNT and YENEEA. CDR3 sequence: CASSPAGVNQPQHF. The DNA of the CDR3 is TGTGCCAGCAGCCCGGCAGGGGTCAATCAGCCCCAGCATTTT. Complete variable domain (other parts from reference TRBV11-3 and TRBJ1-5): EAGVVQSPRYKIIEKKQPVAFWCNPISGHNTLYWYLQNLGQGPELLIRYENEEAVDDSQLPKDRFSAERLKGVDSTLKIQPAELGDSAVYLCASSPAGVNQPQHFGDGTRLSIL.

The chain combines TRBV10-3 with TRBJ2-5, with D unresolved. The V gene's germline CDR1 is ENHRY and CDR2 SYGVKD. This CDR3 comprises 13 residues. Trimming stripped 0 bases from V and 5 bases from J, with 7 bases between. The CDR3 nucleotides are TGTGCCATCAGTGAGTCGGTGGATGAGACCCAGTACTTC. Amino acid sequence: CAISESVDETQYF.

This clone has ten or more counts. The CDR3 here is CASSPGQVNTGELFF. CDR3 coding DNA: TGTGCCAGCAGCCCGGGACAGGTCAACACCGGGGAGCTGTTTTTT. The chain is built from TRBV11-3 and TRBJ2-2; 8 bases fit TRBD1. Germline CDR1 reads SGHNT; CDR2 reads YENEEA. V lost 5 bases, J lost 2 bases, and 4 bases stayed unmatched. The CDR3 covers 15 residues.

The V and J genes are TRBV11-3 and TRBJ1-4; perhaps TRBD1 as D (5 bases). The CDR3 has 14 residues. V was shortened by 8 bases and J by 4 bases, with 14 bases between the two germline ends. The V gene's germline CDR1 is SGHNT and CDR2 YENEEA. For the CDR3, the DNA is TGTGCCAGCGTGGTCCGGGGGGTTAATGAAAAACTGTTTTTT. Protein sequence: CASVVRGVNEKLFF.

This clone was observed many times. This chain connects TRBV9 to TRBJ1-6; perhaps TRBD1 as D (5 bases). V lost 5 bases and J lost 8, with 14 bases in between. Germline lookup yields CDR1 SGDLS and CDR2 YYNGEE. The CDR3 spans 14 residues. The CDR3 loop reads CASSADPGDSPLHF. The CDR3 nucleotides read TGTGCCAGCAGTGCCGACCCGGGGGATTCACCCCTCCACTTT.

This clone was seen a few times. The J gene is TRBJ2-5, the V gene TRBV6-8, with D tentatively TRBD1 (6 bases). V lost 4 bases, J lost 5 bases, and 17 bases lay in between. Germline CDR1 is MNHGY and CDR2 is SAAAGT. CDR3 size: 15 residues. CDR3 sequence reads: CASSSHDRLRETQYF. In DNA, the CDR3 is TGTGCCAGCAGTTCACACGACAGGCTTCGGGAGACCCAGTACTTC.

This clone was counted between two and nine times. The chain recombines TRBV9 with TRBJ1-3, with D hard to call. The V gene's germline CDR1 is SGDLS and CDR2 YYNGEE. V dropped 3 bases and J dropped 0 bases, with 16 bases sitting between them. The CDR3 covers 17 residues. CDR3: CASSGGPMGFSGNTIYF. CDR3 nucleotides: TGTGCCAGCAGCGGAGGCCCAATGGGTTTCTCTGGAAACACCATATATTTT.

This clone was seen a handful of times. The rearrangement joins TRBV6-8 to TRBJ2-3; 9 bases match TRBD2. The CDR3 loop spans 13 amino acids. Losses at the gene ends were 4 bases for V and 9 bases for J; bases not matched to a gene: 5. CDR1 and CDR2 from the germline V gene are MNHGY and SAAAGT. The CDR3: CASSWGSGRTQYF. In DNA form, the CDR3 reads TGTGCCAGCAGTTGGGGTAGCGGGAGAACGCAGTATTTT.

This clone has a single count. The V gene is TRBV18, the J gene TRBJ2-5; D call uncertain. Germline assignment: CDR1 KGHSH and CDR2 LQKENI. The CDR3 covers 15 residues. The V and J ends lost 3 bases and 5 bases respectively, with 16 bases between them. As DNA, the CDR3 is TGTGCCAGCTCACCGGCGCCAGGCCCTGGGGAGACCCAGTACTTC. Encoded protein: CASSPAPGPGETQYF. The variable domain in full, completed from reference TRBV18 and TRBJ2-5, reads NAGVMQNPRHLVRRRGQEARLRCSPMKGHSHVYWYRQLPEEGLKFMVYLQKENIIDESGMPKERFSAEFPKEGPSILRIQQVVRGDSAAYFCASSPAPGPGETQYFGPGTRLLVL.

The V gene is TRBV29-1, the J gene TRBJ1-4, with D tentatively TRBD1 (5 bases). Looked up from germline, CDR1 is SQVTM and CDR2 is ANQGSEA. This CDR3 comprises 15 residues. V was pared by 6 bases and J by 2 bases, with 16 bases between. The CDR3 sequence: CSVRDAMATNEKLFF. The CDR3 nucleotides are TGCAGCGTCCGGGACGCTATGGCGACTAATGAAAAACTGTTTTTT.

V and J are TRBV15 and TRBJ2-1; 9 bases align to TRBD2. Trimming cost V 0 bases and J 2 bases; bases outside gene matches: 8. The CDR3 sequence is 18 residues long. Germline-derived CDR1 and CDR2 are LNHNV and YYDKDF (reference sequence). This chain's CDR3 is CATSRDPPVAGAYNEQFF. For the CDR3, the DNA is TGTGCCACCAGCAGAGATCCCCCGGTAGCGGGGGCCTACAATGAGCAGTTCTTC.

This clone has ten or more counts. V usage is TRBV11-3 and J usage is TRBJ2-3; TRBD1 matches at 7 bases. Per the germline V gene, CDR1 is SGHNT and CDR2 is YENEEA. This CDR3 comprises 17 residues. Germline trimming cut 2 bases from V and 0 bases from J; bases unmatched to any gene: 8. CDR3 sequence (DNA): TGTGCCAGCAGCTTACTACAGGGGACCAGCAGCACAGATACGCAGTATTTT. This encodes CASSLLQGTSSTDTQYF. Full variable domain (rest looked up from reference TRBV11-3 and TRBJ2-3): EAGVVQSPRYKIIEKKQPVAFWCNPISGHNTLYWYLQNLGQGPELLIRYENEEAVDDSQLPKDRFSAERLKGVDSTLKIQPAELGDSAVYLCASSLLQGTSSTDTQYFGPGTRLTVL.

This clone was detected a few times. The CDR3 region has the DNA TGTGCCAGCTCACCCGGATCGACAGCTCGCTATGGCTACACCTTC. The encoded protein is CASSPGSTARYGYTF. The chain has TRBV18 and TRBJ1-2; tentative D call: TRBD1 (5 bases). The CDR3 is made up of 15 amino acids. The V gene lost 3 bases and the J gene lost 4 bases, with 15 bases spanning the gap. CDR1 and CDR2 (germline): KGHSH, LQKENI. The variable domain in full, with the rest retrieved from reference TRBV18 and TRBJ1-2, is NAGVMQNPRHLVRRRGQEARLRCSPMKGHSHVYWYRQLPEEGLKFMVYLQKENIIDESGMPKERFSAEFPKEGPSILRIQQVVRGDSAAYFCASSPGSTARYGYTFGSGTRLTVV.

This clone was seen ten or more times. This chain connects TRBV6-8 to TRBJ1-1; D remains unclear. V was clipped by 5 bases and J by 4 bases, with 11 bases between them. CDR1 and CDR2 from the germline V gene are MNHGY and SAAAGT. This CDR3 is 13 amino acids long. The CDR3 DNA follows: TGTGCCAGCAGTCCAAGATGGGGCACTGAAGCTTTCTTT. This gives the protein CASSPRWGTEAFF.

This clone was seen a single time. The V and J genes are TRBV30 and TRBJ1-5, with D unclear. Germline CDR1 GTSNPN, CDR2 SVGIG (reference sequence). V was shortened by 0 bases and J by 3 bases, with 3 bases between the two germline ends. This CDR3 has 12 amino acids. This chain's CDR3 is CAWSVNNQPQHF. The CDR3 DNA reads as TGTGCCTGGAGTGTTAACAATCAGCCCCAGCATTTT.

This clone is classed as medium-sized. The genes are TRBV11-3 and TRBJ1-2; 7 nucleotides align to TRBD1. Per germline, CDR1 SGHNT and CDR2 YENEEA. CDR3 size: 15 residues. The junction had 9 bases not matched to a gene; V was cut back by 5 bases and J by 3 bases. The CDR3 DNA reads as TGTGCCAGCAGCCCTACCGGGACAGAGCACTATGGCTACACCTTC. It encodes CASSPTGTEHYGYTF.

Concerning this clone: Compared with germline, one end of the junction differs, possibly owing to a read error. The chain couples TRBV12-5 to TRBJ2-7; 8 nucleotides match TRBD2. Germline V gives CDR1 LGHNT, CDR2 FRNRAP. This CDR3 has 17 amino acids. The CDR3 spells CVSAVSLGGTSCDEQYF. Here the CDR3 DNA reads TGTGTTAGTGCCGTAAGTTTGGGAGGGACTAGTTGTGACGAGCAGTACTTC.

This clone was seen only a few times. The chain combines TRBV6-8 with TRBJ1-2; D is unresolved. CDR3 length equals 13 residues. From germline, CDR1 is MNHGY and CDR2 SAAAGT. Deletions cut 4 bases from V and 4 bases from J, with 10 bases between. CDR3 in DNA: TGTGCCAGCAGTTTACAAAAGTTCTATGGCTACACCTTC. Protein product: CASSLQKFYGYTF.

Many counts were recorded for this clone. The chain combines TRBV11-3 with TRBJ2-5; 11 bases map to TRBD1. Germline V gives CDR1 SGHNT, CDR2 YENEEA. V shed 7 bases, J shed 5 bases, and the junction held 6 bases outside the gene matches. This CDR3 spans 14 amino acids. This CDR3 reads CASKGDRGYETQYF. CDR3 coding DNA: TGTGCCAGCAAGGGGGACAGGGGGTACGAGACCCAGTACTTC.

The genes are TRBV18 and TRBJ2-1, with 7 bases identical to TRBD2. Germline CDR1 and CDR2: KGHSH and LQKENI. This CDR3 region has 15 residues. V lost 2 bases, J lost 10 bases, and 11 bases stayed unmatched. CDR3 region: CASSPYSGDLGEQFF. The DNA for the CDR3 is TGTGCCAGCTCACCATACAGCGGGGACTTGGGGGAGCAGTTCTTC.